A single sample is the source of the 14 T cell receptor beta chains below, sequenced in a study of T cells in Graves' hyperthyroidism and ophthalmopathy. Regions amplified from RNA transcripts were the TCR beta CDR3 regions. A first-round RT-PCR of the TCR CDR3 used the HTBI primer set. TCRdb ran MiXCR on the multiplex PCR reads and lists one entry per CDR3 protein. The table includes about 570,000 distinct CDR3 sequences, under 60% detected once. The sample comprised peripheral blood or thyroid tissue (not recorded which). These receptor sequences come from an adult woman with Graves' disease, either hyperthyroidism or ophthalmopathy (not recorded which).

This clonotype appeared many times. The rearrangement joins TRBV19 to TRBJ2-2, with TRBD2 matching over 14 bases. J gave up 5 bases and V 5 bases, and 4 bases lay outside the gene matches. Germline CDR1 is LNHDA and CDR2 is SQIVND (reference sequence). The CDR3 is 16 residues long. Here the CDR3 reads CASSPGLAGATGELFF. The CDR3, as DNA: TGTGCCAGTAGTCCGGGACTAGCGGGAGCAACCGGGGAGCTGTTTTTT.

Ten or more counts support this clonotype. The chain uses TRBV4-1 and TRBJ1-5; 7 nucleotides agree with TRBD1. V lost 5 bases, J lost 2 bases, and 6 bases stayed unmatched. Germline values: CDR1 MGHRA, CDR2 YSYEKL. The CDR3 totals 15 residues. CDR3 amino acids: CASSGGGQGNQPQHF. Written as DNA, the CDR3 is TGCGCCAGCAGCGGAGGAGGACAGGGCAATCAGCCCCAGCATTTT.

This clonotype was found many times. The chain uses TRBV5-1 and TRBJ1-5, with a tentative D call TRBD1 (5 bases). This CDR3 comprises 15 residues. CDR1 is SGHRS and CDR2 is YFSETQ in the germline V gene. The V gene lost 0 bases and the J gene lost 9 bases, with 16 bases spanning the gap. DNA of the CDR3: TGCGCCAGCAGCTTGGTCGGGGGAAGCCAGTGGCCCCAGCATTTT. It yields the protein CASSLVGGSQWPQHF.

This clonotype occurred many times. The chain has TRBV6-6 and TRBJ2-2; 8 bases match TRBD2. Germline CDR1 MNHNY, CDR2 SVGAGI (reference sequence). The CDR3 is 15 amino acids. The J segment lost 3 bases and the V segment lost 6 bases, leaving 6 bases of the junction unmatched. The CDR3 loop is CASSPSSGYTGELFF. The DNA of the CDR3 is TGTGCCAGCAGCCCTTCTAGCGGGTACACCGGGGAGCTGTTTTTT.

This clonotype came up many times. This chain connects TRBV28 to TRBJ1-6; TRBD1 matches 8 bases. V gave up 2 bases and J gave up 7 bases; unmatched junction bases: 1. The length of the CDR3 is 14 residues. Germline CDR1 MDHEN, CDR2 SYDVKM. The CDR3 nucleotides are TGTGCCAGCAGTTTAGACAGGGGAAATTCACCCCTCCACTTT. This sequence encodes CASSLDRGNSPLHF.

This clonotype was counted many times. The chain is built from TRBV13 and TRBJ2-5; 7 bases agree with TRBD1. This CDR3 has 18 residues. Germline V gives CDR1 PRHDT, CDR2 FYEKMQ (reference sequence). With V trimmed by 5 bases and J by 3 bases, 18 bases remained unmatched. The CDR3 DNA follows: TGTGCCAGCAGCCCTAAGGGGGCTGGGCCCACTCCGAAAGAGACCCAGTACTTC. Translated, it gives CASSPKGAGPTPKETQYF. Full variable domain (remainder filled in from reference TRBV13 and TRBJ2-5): AAGVIQSPRHLIKEKRETATLKCYPIPRHDTVYWYQQGPGQDPQFLISFYEKMQSDKGSIPDRFSAQQFSDYHSELNMSSLELGDSALYFCASSPKGAGPTPKETQYFGPGTRLLVL.

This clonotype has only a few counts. CDR3 in DNA: TGTGCCAGCAGTTCGCAGTACCCTCAGGATTACGAGCAGTACTTC. Its translation: CASSSQYPQDYEQYF. The chain links TRBV28 to TRBJ2-7; D gene ambiguous. Germline V gene sequence: CDR1 MDHEN, CDR2 SYDVKM. V dropped 4 bases and J dropped 4 bases, with 17 bases sitting between them. The CDR3 contains 15 residues.

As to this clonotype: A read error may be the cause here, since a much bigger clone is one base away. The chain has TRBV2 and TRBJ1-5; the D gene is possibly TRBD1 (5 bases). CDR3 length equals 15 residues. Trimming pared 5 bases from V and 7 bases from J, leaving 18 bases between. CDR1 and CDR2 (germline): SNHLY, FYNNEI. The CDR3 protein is CASSLSRGINQPQHF. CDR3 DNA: TGTGCCAGCAGTTTATCCCGGGGGATAAACCAGCCCCAGCATTTT.

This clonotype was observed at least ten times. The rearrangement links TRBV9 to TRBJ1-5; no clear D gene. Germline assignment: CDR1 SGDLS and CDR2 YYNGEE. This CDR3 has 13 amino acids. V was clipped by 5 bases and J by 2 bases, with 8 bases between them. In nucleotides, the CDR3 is TGTGCCAGCAGTAGCTATGGCAATCAGCCCCAGCATTTT. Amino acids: CASSSYGNQPQHF.

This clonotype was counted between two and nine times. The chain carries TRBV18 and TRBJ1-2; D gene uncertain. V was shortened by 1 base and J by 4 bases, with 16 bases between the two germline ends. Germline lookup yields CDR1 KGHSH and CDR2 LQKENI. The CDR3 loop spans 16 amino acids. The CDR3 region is CASSPRTSEVSYGYTF. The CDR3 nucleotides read TGTGCCAGCTCACCACGTACGAGCGAGGTGAGCTATGGCTACACCTTC.

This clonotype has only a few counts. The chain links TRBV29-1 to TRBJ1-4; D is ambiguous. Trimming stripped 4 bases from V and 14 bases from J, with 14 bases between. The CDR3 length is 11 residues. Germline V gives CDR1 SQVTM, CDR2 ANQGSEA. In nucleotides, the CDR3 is TGCAGCGTTGTGTCTGCGGGGAGGCTGTTTTTT. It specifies CSVVSAGRLFF. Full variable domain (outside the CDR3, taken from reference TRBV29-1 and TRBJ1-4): SAVISQKPSRDICQRGTSLTIQCQVDSQVTMMFWYRQQPGQSLTLIATANQGSEATYESGFVIDKFPISRPNLTFSTLTVSNMSPEDSSIYLCSVVSAGRLFFGSGTQLSVL.

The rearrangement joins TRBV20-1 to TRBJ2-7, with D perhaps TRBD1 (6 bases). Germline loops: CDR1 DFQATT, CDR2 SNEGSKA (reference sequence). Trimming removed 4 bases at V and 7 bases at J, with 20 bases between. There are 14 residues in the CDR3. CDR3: CSANRVDASEEQYF. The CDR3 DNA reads TGCAGTGCTAACAGGGTGGATGCTTCTGAGGAGCAGTACTTC.

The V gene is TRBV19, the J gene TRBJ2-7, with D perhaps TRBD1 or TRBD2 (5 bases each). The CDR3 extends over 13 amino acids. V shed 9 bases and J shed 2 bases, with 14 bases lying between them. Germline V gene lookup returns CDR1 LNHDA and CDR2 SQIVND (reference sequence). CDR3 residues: CASSGTDPYEQYF. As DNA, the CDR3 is TGTGCCAGCTCCGGGACCGACCCCTACGAGCAGTACTTC.

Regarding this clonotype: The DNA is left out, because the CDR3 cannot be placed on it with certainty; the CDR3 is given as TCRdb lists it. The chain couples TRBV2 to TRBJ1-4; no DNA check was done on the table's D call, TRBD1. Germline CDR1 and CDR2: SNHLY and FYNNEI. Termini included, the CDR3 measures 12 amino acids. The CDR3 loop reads CASSEQGKNCFF.